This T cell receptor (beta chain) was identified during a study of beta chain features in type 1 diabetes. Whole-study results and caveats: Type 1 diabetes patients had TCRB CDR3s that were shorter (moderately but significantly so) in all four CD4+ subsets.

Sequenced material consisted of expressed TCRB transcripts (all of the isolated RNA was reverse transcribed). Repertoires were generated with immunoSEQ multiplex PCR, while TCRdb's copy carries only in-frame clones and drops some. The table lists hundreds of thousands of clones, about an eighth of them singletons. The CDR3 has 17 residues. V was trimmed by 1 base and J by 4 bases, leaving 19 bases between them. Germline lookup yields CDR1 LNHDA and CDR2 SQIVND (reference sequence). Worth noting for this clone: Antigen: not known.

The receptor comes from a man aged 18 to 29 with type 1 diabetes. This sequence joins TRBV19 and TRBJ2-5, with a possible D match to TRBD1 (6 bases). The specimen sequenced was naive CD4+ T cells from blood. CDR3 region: CASSIAPSGVSGETQYF. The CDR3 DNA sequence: TGTGCCAGTAGTATAGCTCCTTCAGGGGTTTCGGGAGAGACCCAGTACTTC.